This T cell receptor (beta chain) appears in the sequencing data of a study of T-cell memory formation after mild COVID-19. Notes on the study in general: Day 15 to 85 contractors were CD4/CD8 balanced; later expanders leaned CD4+.

This clonotype was seen a single time. Its target is unknown. TCRdb analysed the 5' RACE reads with MiXCR anew, one entry per CDR3 protein. Found here are over 450,000 distinct CDR3 sequences, about a fifth of them singletons; the top ten hold approximately 13%. The CDR3 is 18 amino acids. The sequence was collected from an adult woman who had mild COVID-19 (a few samples of this study predate the infection). Cell type and time point are not known. Sequencing was performed on PBMCs or a T cell subset sorted from them (not recorded which). This chain connects TRBV21-1 to TRBJ2-7; no DNA check was done on the table's D call, TRBD1. TRBV21-1 is termed a pseudogene. The chain's CDR3 is CASSRPPPGMSCITEQYF. CDR3 DNA: TGTGCCAGCAGCCGGCCACCCCCAGGGATGAGTTGTATCACCGAGCAGTACTTC.